Below are 7 T cell receptor beta chains sequenced from a single sample in a study of T cell changes during pregnancy in multiple sclerosis. Generated by immunoSEQ multiplex PCR, the TCRdb table keeps only in-frame clones and is missing some. The table shows approximately 21,000 clones, with 75% to 90% occurring only once. The specimen was CD8+ T cells from peripheral blood mononuclear cells, collected after pregnancy. The receptors stem from a female donor in good health, enrolled as a control in a pregnancy study.

The DNA of the CDR3 is TGTGCCAGCAGTTACTCCTGGACTAGCCTTCCCGGGGAGCTGTTTTTT. Its protein is CASSYSWTSLPGELFF. The V call is TRBV6-5, the J call TRBJ2-2; 8 bases map to TRBD2. From germline, CDR1 is MNHEY and CDR2 SVGAGI. V shed 0 bases and J 6 bases; nucleotides not matched to a gene: 6. There are 16 residues in the CDR3.

The chain uses TRBV7-9 and TRBJ1-6; weak D call: TRBD1 (5 bases). Germline V lookup: CDR1 SEHNR, CDR2 FQNEAQ (reference sequence). There are 15 residues in the CDR3. The V end lost 5 bases, the J end lost 16 bases, and 24 bases lay between the germline ends. CDR3 amino acids: CASSVTGTGLETLHF. In DNA form, the CDR3 reads TGTGCCAGCAGCGTCACGGGGACGGGACTTGAAACACTCCACTTT.

The V and J genes are TRBV5-1 and TRBJ2-7; a weak D match, TRBD1 (6 bases). V lost 4 bases and J lost 7, with 24 bases in between. CDR1 SGHRS and CDR2 YFSETQ come from the germline V gene. The length of the CDR3 is 16 residues. The chain's CDR3 is CASSPEALYGGREQYF. CDR3 DNA: TGCGCCAGCAGCCCGGAAGCTTTATATGGGGGCAGGGAGCAGTACTTC.

J is TRBJ1-1 and V is TRBV5-1; 10 bases fit TRBD1. This CDR3 is 17 amino acids long. With V trimmed by 3 bases and J by 0 bases, 8 bases remained unmatched. From germline, CDR1 is SGHRS and CDR2 YFSETQ. The CDR3 region is CASSSYGTGVMNTEAFF. The CDR3 coding sequence is TGCGCCAGCAGCTCCTACGGGACAGGGGTAATGAACACTGAAGCTTTCTTT.

Concerning this clone: A read error may account for a junction end that differs from germline. The chain carries TRBV5-1 and TRBJ1-2, with 7 bases that match TRBD1. The CDR3 totals 14 residues. Germline CDR1 and CDR2: SGHRS and YFSETQ. The CDR3, as DNA: TGCGCCAGCAGCCCCGAGGGAGTAAAAGGGGGCTTCACCTTC. Translated, it gives CASSPEGVKGGFTF.

This chain joins TRBV7-8 and TRBJ2-7; D ambiguous. The CDR3 is 12 residues long. Germline V CDR1 and CDR2: SGHVS, FQNEAQ. V shed 5 bases and J shed 2 bases, with 7 bases lying between them. CDR3 DNA sequence: TGTGCCAGCAGCCCAGAACCCTACGAGCAGTACTTC. Amino acids: CASSPEPYEQYF.

The chain employs TRBV19 and TRBJ2-2; tentative D call: TRBD1 (5 bases). Trimming cost V 1 base and J 5 bases, with 8 bases left between them. From germline, CDR1 is LNHDA and CDR2 SQIVND (reference sequence). CDR3 length: 14 amino acids. The DNA for the CDR3 is TGTGCCAGTAGTATAGGTCAGGGTACCGGGGAGCTGTTTTTT. Encoded protein: CASSIGQGTGELFF.